This entry lists 17 T cell receptor beta chains sequenced from one sample in a study of shared clonotypes between healthy human individuals. The method was immunoSEQ multiplex PCR; TCRdb's version includes in-frame clones alone and lacks a portion of them. This sample has about 1.1 million clones; more than 75% occur once, and the top ten carry under 0.8%. The sequenced sample was memory CD4+ T cells from PBMCs. Regarding subset: CD45RA-negative fraction. These receptors all stem from a man aged 18 to 35 in good health. Some clones in this sample may be carry-over from other donors' samples.

The V call is TRBV5-1, the J call TRBJ2-5, with 7 bases that match TRBD1. J gave up 3 bases and V 3 bases, and 5 bases lay outside the gene matches. Per the germline V gene, CDR1 is SGHRS and CDR2 is YFSETQ. The length of the CDR3 is 14 residues. The DNA for the CDR3 is TGCGCCAGCAGCTGGGGGACAGATGAAGAGACCCAGTACTTC. This gives the protein CASSWGTDEETQYF.

This clone has at least ten counts. Within the sample, other DNA sequences also encode this same CDR3. The CDR3 DNA is TGTGCCAGCAACACAGGGGGGTCTGGAAACACCATATATTTT. This sequence encodes CASNTGGSGNTIYF. V usage is TRBV2 and J usage is TRBJ1-3; 8 positions match TRBD1. The CDR3 runs to 14 residues. The V and J ends lost 7 bases and 1 base, in that order; junction bases with no gene match: 3. The V gene's germline CDR1 is SNHLY and CDR2 FYNNEI.

The gene calls are TRBV28 and TRBJ2-7; 10 nucleotides agree with TRBD1. V was pared by 6 bases and J by 3 bases, with 11 bases of the junction left unmatched. Germline V lookup: CDR1 MDHEN, CDR2 SYDVKM. This CDR3 spans 16 amino acids. CDR3 amino acids: CASSPPPTGGIYEQYF. CDR3 bases: TGTGCCAGCAGCCCCCCCCCGACAGGGGGCATCTACGAGCAGTACTTC.

The chain employs TRBV11-1 and TRBJ2-2, with D uncertain. Germline V gives CDR1 SGHAT, CDR2 FQDESV (reference sequence). V lost 0 bases and J 6 bases, leaving 5 bases between the germline ends. CDR3 length: 13 residues. CDR3 nucleotide sequence: TGTGCCAGCAGCTTAGCCGAGGCCGGGGAGCTGTTTTTT. It specifies CASSLAEAGELFF.

On this clone: Just one base apart from a much larger clone, this may be a read error. The gene calls are TRBV30 and TRBJ1-4; D ambiguous. The CDR3 contains 13 residues. The V gene's germline CDR1 is GTSNPN and CDR2 SVGIG (reference sequence). The CDR3 loop reads CAWSGGLEEKLFF. The CDR3 DNA is TGTGCCTGGAGTGGAGGGTTGGAGGAAAAATTGTTTTTT. Full variable domain (missing parts from reference TRBV30 and TRBJ1-4): SQTIHQWPATLVQPVGSPLSLECTVEGTSNPNLYWYRQAAGRGLQLLFYSVGIGQISSEVPQNLSASRPQDRQFILSSKKLLLSDSGFYLCAWSGGLEEKLFFGSGTQLSVL.

Turning to this clone: The junction and the germline gene differ at one end; a read error may be behind it. CDR3 amino acids: CAGSPKAGTDRWGQPQHF. The CDR3 region has the DNA TGTGCCGGCAGCCCAAAGGCGGGGACAGACCGGTGGGGTCAGCCCCAGCATTTT. The rearrangement links TRBV7-3 to TRBJ1-5; 7 bases are a match to TRBD1. The CDR3 consists of 18 residues. Germline V gene data show CDR1 as SGHTA and CDR2 as FQGTGA.

The rearrangement joins TRBV13 to TRBJ2-7; D not certain. Germline CDR1 reads PRHDT; CDR2 reads FYEKMQ (reference sequence). CDR3 length: 14 amino acids. Trimming removed 5 bases at V and 2 bases at J, with 13 bases between. CDR3 bases: TGTGCCAGCAGCGTGTCACGGTTGGCCTACGAGCAGTACTTC. Translated, it gives CASSVSRLAYEQYF.

The chain has TRBV4-1 and TRBJ2-3, with TRBD1 identical over 8 bases. The CDR3 runs to 14 residues. V was clipped by 4 bases and J by 5 bases; unmatched bases: 5. Germline values: CDR1 MGHRA, CDR2 YSYEKL. CDR3 DNA sequence: TGCGCCAGCAGCCGGCAGACAGGGGTAGATACGCAGTATTTT. This encodes CASSRQTGVDTQYF.

The rearrangement links TRBV1 to TRBJ2-5; the D call TRBD2 from the table was never checked on the DNA. TRBV1 is a pseudogene locus. The CDR3 totals 13 residues. This CDR3 reads CTSSQDFQETQYF. The CDR3 DNA reads as TGCACCAGCAGCCAAGACTTCCAAGAGACCCAGTACTTC.

This clone showed up just a few times. Additional DNA sequences in this sample encode the identical CDR3. This chain connects TRBV18 to TRBJ1-1, with a tentative D call TRBD1 (6 bases). This CDR3 comprises 15 residues. Trimming removed 4 bases at V and 1 base at J, with 13 bases between. Germline V lookup: CDR1 KGHSH, CDR2 LQKENI. CDR3 sequence: CASSLRDTQNTEAFF. The CDR3 DNA follows: TGTGCCAGCTCACTTCGGGACACCCAGAACACTGAAGCTTTCTTT.

There are a few counts of this clone. The genes are TRBV30 and TRBJ1-1, with 7 bases that match TRBD1. This CDR3 is built from 12 residues. V was clipped by 4 bases and J by 4 bases; unmatched bases: 3. The germline V gene has CDR1 GTSNPN and CDR2 SVGIG (reference sequence). CDR3 in amino acids: CAWTTGSTEAFF. CDR3 in DNA: TGTGCCTGGACGACAGGGAGCACTGAAGCTTTCTTT.

The J gene is TRBJ1-1, the V gene TRBV7-9; D is undetermined. This CDR3 has 8 amino acids. Germline V lookup: CDR1 SEHNR, CDR2 FQNEAQ (reference sequence). V lost 5 bases, J lost 12 bases, and 4 bases lay in between. Here the CDR3 reads CASSRTFF. The CDR3 region has the DNA TGTGCCAGCAGCCGTACTTTCTTT.

V usage is TRBV6-5 and J usage is TRBJ1-1; no reliable D call. The CDR3 sequence is 13 residues long. Germline V lookup: CDR1 MNHEY, CDR2 SVGAGI. V was clipped by 0 bases and J by 8 bases, with 10 bases between them. CDR3 protein: CASSYSPPEEAFF. CDR3 in DNA: TGTGCCAGCAGTTACTCGCCCCCCGAAGAAGCTTTCTTT.

The rearrangement uses TRBV7-2 and TRBJ1-5, with D uncertain. The CDR3 contains 14 residues. V lost 2 bases and J lost 2, with 7 bases in between. Per the germline V gene, CDR1 is SGHTA and CDR2 is FQGNSA. DNA of the CDR3: TGTGCCAGCAGCTTAAAGGGCGGCAATCAGCCCCAGCATTTT. This sequence encodes CASSLKGGNQPQHF. Combining the CDR3 with reference TRBV7-2 and TRBJ1-5 gives the whole variable domain GAGVSQSPSNKVTEKGKDVELRCDPISGHTALYWYRQSLGQGLEFLIYFQGNSAPDKSGLPSDRFSAERTGGSVSTLTIQRTQQEDSAVYLCASSLKGGNQPQHFGDGTRLSIL.

This clone was recorded at least ten times. The chain has TRBV29-1 and TRBJ2-3; 12 positions agree with TRBD2. CDR3 length: 17 residues. The V gene end was trimmed by 8 bases and the J gene end by 1 base; junction bases not matched to a gene: 13. In germline, CDR1 is SQVTM, CDR2 ANQGSEA. The CDR3: CSTARLAGGTRTDTQYF. The CDR3 nucleotides are TGCAGCACCGCGAGGCTAGCGGGAGGGACCCGCACAGATACGCAGTATTTT.

The rearrangement links TRBV12-5 to TRBJ1-1; the D is unclear. Trimming shortened V by 1 base and J by 4 bases, and 4 bases separated the two germline ends. Germline assignment: CDR1 LGHNT and CDR2 FRNRAP. This CDR3 spans 12 amino acids. The CDR3 nucleotides read TGTGCTAGTGGTTTGGGACTCACTGAAGCTTTCTTT. Translation: CASGLGLTEAFF.

J is TRBJ1-2 and V is TRBV7-6, with D possibly TRBD1 on 5 matching bases. Trimming took 3 bases from V and 2 from J, leaving 10 bases between them. The CDR3 consists of 14 residues. CDR1 is SGHVS and CDR2 is FNYEAQ in the germline V gene. This CDR3 reads CASSLEGTNYGYTF. CDR3 nucleotides: TGTGCCAGCAGCTTGGAAGGGACCAACTATGGCTACACCTTC. The variable domain in full, completed from reference TRBV7-6 and TRBJ1-2, reads GAGVSQSPRYKVTKRGQDVALRCDPISGHVSLYWYRQALGQGPEFLTYFNYEAQQDKSGLPNDRFSAERPEGSISTLTIQRTEQRDSAMYRCASSLEGTNYGYTFGSGTRLTVV.